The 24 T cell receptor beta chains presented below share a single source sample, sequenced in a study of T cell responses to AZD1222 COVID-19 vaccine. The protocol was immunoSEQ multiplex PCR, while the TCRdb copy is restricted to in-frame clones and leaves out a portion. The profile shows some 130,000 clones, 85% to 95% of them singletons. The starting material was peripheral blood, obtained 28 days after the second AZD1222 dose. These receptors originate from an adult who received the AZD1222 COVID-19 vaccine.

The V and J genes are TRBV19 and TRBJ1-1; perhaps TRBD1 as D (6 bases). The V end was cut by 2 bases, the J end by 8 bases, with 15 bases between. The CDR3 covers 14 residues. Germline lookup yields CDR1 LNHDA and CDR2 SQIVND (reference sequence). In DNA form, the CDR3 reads TGTGCCAGTAGTATACTGGGGCTGGGGGCCGAAGCTTTCTTT. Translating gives CASSILGLGAEAFF.

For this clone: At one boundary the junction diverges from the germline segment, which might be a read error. CDR3 protein: CASSLGLDGETQYF. The CDR3 bases are TGTGCTAGCAGCTTAGGTCTGGACGGTGAGACCCAGTACTTC. This chain joins TRBV7-7 and TRBJ2-5; unclear D gene. The CDR3 totals 14 residues. Germline lookup yields CDR1 SSHAT and CDR2 FNYEAQ (reference sequence).

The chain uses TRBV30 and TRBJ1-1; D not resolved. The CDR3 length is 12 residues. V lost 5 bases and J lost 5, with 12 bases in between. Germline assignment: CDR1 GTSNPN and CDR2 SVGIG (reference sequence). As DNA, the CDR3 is TGTGCCTGGTCTTCTGGTTCTACTGAAGCTTTCTTT. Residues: CAWSSGSTEAFF.

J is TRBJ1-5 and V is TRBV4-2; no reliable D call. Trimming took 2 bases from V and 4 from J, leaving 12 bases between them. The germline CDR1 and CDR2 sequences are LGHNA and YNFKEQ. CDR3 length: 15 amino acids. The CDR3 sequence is CASSQPGRTNQPQHF. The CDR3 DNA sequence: TGTGCCAGCAGCCAACCCGGAAGGACTAATCAGCCCCAGCATTTT.

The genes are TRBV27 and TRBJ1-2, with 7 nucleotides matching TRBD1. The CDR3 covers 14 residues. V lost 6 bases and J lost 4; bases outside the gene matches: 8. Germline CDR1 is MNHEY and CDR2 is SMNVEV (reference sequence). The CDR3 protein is CASSLKGAGYGYTF. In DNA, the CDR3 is TGTGCCAGCAGCTTGAAGGGGGCGGGCTATGGCTACACCTTC.

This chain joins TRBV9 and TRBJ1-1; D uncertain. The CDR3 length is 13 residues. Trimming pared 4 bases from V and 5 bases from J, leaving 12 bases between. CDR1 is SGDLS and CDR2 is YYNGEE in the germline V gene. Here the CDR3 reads CASSQFGGTEAFF. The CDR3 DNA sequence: TGTGCCAGCAGCCAATTCGGTGGGACTGAAGCTTTCTTT.

CDR3 coding DNA: TGCGCCAGCAGTTGGACGGTCCCGAACACCGGGGAGCTGTTTTTT. Amino acids: CASSWTVPNTGELFF. The J gene is TRBJ2-2, the V gene TRBV4-1; D is unresolved. Between the trimmed V and J ends, which lost 6 bases and 0 bases, there was a span of 11 bases. Germline lookup yields CDR1 MGHRA and CDR2 YSYEKL. This CDR3 region has 15 residues.

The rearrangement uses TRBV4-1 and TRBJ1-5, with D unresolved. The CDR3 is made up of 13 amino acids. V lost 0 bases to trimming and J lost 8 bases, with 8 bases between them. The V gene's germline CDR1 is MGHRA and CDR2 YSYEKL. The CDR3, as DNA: TGCGCCAGCAGCCAAGATCTTGGGAAGCCCCAGCATTTT. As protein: CASSQDLGKPQHF.

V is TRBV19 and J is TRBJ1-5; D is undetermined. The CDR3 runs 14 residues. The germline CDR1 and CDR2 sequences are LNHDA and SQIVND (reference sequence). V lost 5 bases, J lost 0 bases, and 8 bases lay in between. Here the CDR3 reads CASSVTASNQPQHF. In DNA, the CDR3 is TGTGCCAGTAGTGTCACGGCTAGCAATCAGCCCCAGCATTTT. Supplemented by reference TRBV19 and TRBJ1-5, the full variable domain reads DGGITQSPKYLFRKEGQNVTLSCEQNLNHDAMYWYRQDPGQGLRLIYYSQIVNDFQKGDIAEGYSVSREKKESFPLTVTSAQKNPTAFYLCASSVTASNQPQHFGDGTRLSIL.

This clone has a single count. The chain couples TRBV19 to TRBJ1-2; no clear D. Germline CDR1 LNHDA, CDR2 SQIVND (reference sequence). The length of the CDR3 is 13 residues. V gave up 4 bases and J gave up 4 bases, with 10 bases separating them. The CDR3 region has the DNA TGTGCCAGTAGTAGTTGGGAGGGCTATGGCTACACCTTC. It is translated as CASSSWEGYGYTF.

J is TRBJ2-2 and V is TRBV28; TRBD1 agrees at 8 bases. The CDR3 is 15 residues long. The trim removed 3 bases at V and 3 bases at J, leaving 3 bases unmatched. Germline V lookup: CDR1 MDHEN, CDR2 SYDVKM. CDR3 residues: CASSFPGGYTGELFF. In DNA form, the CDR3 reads TGTGCCAGCAGTTTCCCAGGGGGCTACACCGGGGAGCTGTTTTTT.

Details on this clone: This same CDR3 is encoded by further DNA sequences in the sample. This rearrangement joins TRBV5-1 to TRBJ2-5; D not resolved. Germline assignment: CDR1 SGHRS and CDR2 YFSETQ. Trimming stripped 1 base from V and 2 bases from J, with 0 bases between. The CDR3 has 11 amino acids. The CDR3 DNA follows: TGCGCCAGCAGCTTGCAAGAGACCCAGTACTTC. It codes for CASSLQETQYF.

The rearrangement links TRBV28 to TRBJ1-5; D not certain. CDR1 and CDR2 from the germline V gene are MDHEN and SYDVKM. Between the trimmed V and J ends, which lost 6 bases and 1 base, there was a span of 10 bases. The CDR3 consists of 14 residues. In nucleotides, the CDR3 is TGTGCCAGCAGCGATGGGTTAAGCAATCAGCCCCAGCATTTT. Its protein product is CASSDGLSNQPQHF.

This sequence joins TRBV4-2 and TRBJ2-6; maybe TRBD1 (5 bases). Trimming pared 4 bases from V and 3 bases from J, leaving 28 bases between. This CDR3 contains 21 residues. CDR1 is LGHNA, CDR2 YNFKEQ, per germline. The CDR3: CASSPSGAGKLNAIGANVLTF. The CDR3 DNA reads TGTGCCAGCAGCCCGTCTGGGGCAGGGAAATTAAATGCAATTGGGGCCAACGTCCTGACTTTC.

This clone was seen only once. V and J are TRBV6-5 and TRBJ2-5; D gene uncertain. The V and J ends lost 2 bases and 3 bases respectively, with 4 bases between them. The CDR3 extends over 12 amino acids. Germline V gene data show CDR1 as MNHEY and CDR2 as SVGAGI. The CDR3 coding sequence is TGTGCCAGCAGTTACCCCGAAGAGACCCAGTACTTC. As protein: CASSYPEETQYF.

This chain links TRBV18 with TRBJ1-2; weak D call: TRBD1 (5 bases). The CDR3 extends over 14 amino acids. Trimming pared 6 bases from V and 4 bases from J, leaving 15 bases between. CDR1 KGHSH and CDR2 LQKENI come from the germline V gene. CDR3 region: CASSETQEIYGYTF. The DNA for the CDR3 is TGTGCCAGCTCGGAAACACAGGAGATCTATGGCTACACCTTC.

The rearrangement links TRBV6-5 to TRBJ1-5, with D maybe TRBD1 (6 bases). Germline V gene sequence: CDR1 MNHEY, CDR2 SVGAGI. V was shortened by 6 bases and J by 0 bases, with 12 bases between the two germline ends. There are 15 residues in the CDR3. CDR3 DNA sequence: TGTGCCAGCAGAGGAGGGGACACTAGCAATCAGCCCCAGCATTTT. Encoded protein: CASRGGDTSNQPQHF.

CDR3 sequence: CASKTGQKAYEQYF. CDR3 in DNA: TGTGCCAGCAAAACGGGACAGAAAGCCTACGAGCAGTACTTC. The rearrangement joins TRBV28 to TRBJ2-7; 7 nucleotides line up with TRBD1. Germline loops: CDR1 MDHEN, CDR2 SYDVKM. The J segment lost 2 bases and the V segment lost 7 bases, leaving 8 bases of the junction unmatched. This CDR3 region has 14 residues.

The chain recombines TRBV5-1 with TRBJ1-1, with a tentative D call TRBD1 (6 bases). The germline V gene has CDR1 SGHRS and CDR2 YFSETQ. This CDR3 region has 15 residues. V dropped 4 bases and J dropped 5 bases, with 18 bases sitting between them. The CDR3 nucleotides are TGCGCCAGCAGCCCCCGGGACACCATAGGAACTGAAGCTTTCTTT. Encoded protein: CASSPRDTIGTEAFF.

The CDR3 region is CASSPGTRDNEQFF. The CDR3 coding sequence is TGTGCCAGCTCACCCGGGACTAGGGACAATGAGCAGTTCTTC. The chain couples TRBV18 to TRBJ2-1, with 8 bases identical to TRBD2. V trimming: 3 bases; J trimming: 5 bases; junction bases outside the gene matches: 3. Germline CDR1 KGHSH, CDR2 LQKENI. The CDR3 has 14 amino acids.

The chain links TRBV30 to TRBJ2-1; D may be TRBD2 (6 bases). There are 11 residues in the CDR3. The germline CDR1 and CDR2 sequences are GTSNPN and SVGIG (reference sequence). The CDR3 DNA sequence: TGTGCACGGGGCGGGGCGGATGAGCAGTTCTTC. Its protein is CARGGADEQFF.

In DNA, the CDR3 is TGCGCCAGCAGCTTCGCCCGGGACATCAACACCGGGGAGCTGTTTTTT. As protein: CASSFARDINTGELFF. The V call is TRBV5-1, the J call TRBJ2-2, with D tentatively TRBD1 (6 bases). V lost 2 bases and J 2 bases, leaving 13 bases between the germline ends. Looked up from germline, CDR1 is SGHRS and CDR2 is YFSETQ. The CDR3 spans 16 residues. Full variable domain (rest looked up from reference TRBV5-1 and TRBJ2-2): KAGVTQTPRYLIKTRGQQVTLSCSPISGHRSVSWYQQTPGQGLQFLFEYFSETQRNKGNFPGRFSGRQFSNSRSEMNVSTLELGDSALYLCASSFARDINTGELFFGEGSRLTVL.

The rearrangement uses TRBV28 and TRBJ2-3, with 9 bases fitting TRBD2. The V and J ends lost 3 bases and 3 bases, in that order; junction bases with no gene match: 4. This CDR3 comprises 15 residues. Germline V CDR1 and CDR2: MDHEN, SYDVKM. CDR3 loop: CASSFYLAGTDTQYF. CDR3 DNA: TGTGCCAGCAGTTTTTATCTAGCGGGGACAGATACGCAGTATTTT.

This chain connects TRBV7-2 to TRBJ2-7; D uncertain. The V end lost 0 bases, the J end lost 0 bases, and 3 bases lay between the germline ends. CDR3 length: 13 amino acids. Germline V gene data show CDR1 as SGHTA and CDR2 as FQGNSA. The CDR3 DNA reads TGTGCCAGCAGCTTAGCGGGCTCCTACGAGCAGTACTTC. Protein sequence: CASSLAGSYEQYF.